This entry concerns a single T cell receptor (beta chain). This entry belongs to a study of blood T cell repertoires in COVID-19. About the study: Acute and convalescent COVID-19 samples came from the United States, Italy and Spain.

Assay: immunoSEQ multiplex PCR; the TCRdb copy retains only in-frame clones and omits some. Among about 300,000 clones listed, over 75% were seen once. Germline values: CDR1 WNHNN, CDR2 SYGVQD (reference sequence). The CDR3 runs 15 residues. Unmatched junction bases numbered 12, after V lost 9 bases and J lost 4 bases. V is TRBV10-1 and J is TRBJ2-3; TRBD1 matches at 8 bases. This TCR derives from a man younger than 45 who had recovered from COVID-19. The sequenced sample was PBMCs or T cells enriched from blood (not recorded which). The CDR3 sequence is CARGVGQGRSDTQYF. The CDR3 DNA reads TGCGCCAGGGGGGTAGGACAGGGTCGGTCAGATACGCAGTATTTT.